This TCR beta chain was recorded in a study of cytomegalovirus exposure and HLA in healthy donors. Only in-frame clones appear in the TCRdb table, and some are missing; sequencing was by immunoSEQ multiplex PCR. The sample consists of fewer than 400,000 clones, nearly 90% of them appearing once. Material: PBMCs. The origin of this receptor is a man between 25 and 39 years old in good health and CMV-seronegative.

CDR3 loop: CASSLGQGIRAGSPLHF. As DNA, the CDR3 is TGCGCCAGCAGCTTGGGACAGGGTATCCGGGCAGGCTCACCCCTCCACTTT. The chain has TRBV5-1 and TRBJ1-6, with 7 bases fitting TRBD1. Unmatched junction bases numbered 13, after V lost 0 bases and J lost 10 bases. This CDR3 comprises 17 residues. The germline V gene encodes CDR1 SGHRS and CDR2 YFSETQ.